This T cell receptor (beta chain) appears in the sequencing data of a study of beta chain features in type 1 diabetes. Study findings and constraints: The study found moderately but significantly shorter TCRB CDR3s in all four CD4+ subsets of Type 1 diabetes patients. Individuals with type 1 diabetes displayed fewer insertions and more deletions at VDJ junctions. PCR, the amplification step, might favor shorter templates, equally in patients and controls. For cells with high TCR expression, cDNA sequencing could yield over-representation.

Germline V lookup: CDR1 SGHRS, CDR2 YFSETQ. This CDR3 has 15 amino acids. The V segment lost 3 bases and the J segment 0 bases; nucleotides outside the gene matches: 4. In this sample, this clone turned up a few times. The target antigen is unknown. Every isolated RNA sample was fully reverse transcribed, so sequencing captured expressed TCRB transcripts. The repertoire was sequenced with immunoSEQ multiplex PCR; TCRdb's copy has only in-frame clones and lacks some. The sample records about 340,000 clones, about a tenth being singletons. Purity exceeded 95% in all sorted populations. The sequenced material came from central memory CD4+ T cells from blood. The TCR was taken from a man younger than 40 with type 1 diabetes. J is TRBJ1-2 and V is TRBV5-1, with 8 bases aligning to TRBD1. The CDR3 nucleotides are TGCGCCAGCAGCTATTCGGGACAGGCTAACTATGGCTACACCTTC. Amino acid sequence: CASSYSGQANYGYTF.